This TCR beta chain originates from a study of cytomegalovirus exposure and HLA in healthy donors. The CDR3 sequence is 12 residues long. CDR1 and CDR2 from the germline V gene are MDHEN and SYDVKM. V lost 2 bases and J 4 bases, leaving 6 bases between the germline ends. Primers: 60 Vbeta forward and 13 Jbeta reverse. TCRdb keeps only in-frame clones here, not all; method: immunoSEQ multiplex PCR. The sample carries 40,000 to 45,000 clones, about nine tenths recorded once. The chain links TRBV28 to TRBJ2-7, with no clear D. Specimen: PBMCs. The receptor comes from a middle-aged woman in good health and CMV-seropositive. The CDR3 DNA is TGTGCCAGCAGTTTAACGGGTTACGAGCAGTACTTC. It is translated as CASSLTGYEQYF.